One sample yielded the 12 T cell receptor beta chains listed below, sequenced in a study of spatial heterogeneity in lung cancer. Time point specified: blood at routine non-recurrence follow-up after resection. A single record per CDR3 protein comes from TCRdb applying MiXCR to the 5' RACE reads. The sample carries around 41,000 distinct CDR3 sequences, 20% to 25% recorded once. This material consisted of PBMCs, taken at follow-up. Source of these receptors: a female donor with early-stage non-small cell lung cancer.

The chain is built from TRBV25-1 and TRBJ1-6; D call uncertain. Trimming cost V 5 bases and J 7 bases, with 18 bases left between them. This CDR3 comprises 16 residues. The germline CDR1 and CDR2 sequences are MGHDK and SYGVNS. The DNA for the CDR3 is TGTGCCAGCAGTCCCCGCAGCATATCTCTAAATTCACCCCTCCACTTT. It yields the protein CASSPRSISLNSPLHF.

The table lists this clonotype with a few counts. The chain employs TRBV23-1 and TRBJ2-1; D is undetermined. TRBV23-1 is designated an ORF whose function remains uncertain. This CDR3 comprises 13 residues. The V gene lost 0 bases and the J gene lost 8 bases, with 8 bases spanning the gap. In nucleotides, the CDR3 is TGCGCCAGCAGTCAATCTGCTGGGGATGAGCAGTTCTTC. This sequence encodes CASSQSAGDEQFF.

This clonotype turned up a few times. The V call is TRBV29-1, the J call TRBJ1-1; a possible D gene is TRBD1 (5 bases). Trimming took 7 bases from V and 0 from J, leaving 9 bases between them. CDR3 length: 12 residues. CDR1 is SQVTM, CDR2 ANQGSEA, per germline. CDR3 in DNA: TGCAGCGCAATGACAGTGAACACTGAAGCTTTCTTT. It encodes CSAMTVNTEAFF.

This clonotype was seen at least ten times. The chain employs TRBV3-1 and TRBJ2-4; 7 nucleotides match TRBD1. Germline assignment: CDR1 LGHDT and CDR2 YNNKEL (reference sequence). The ends lost 1 base at V and 6 bases at J; junction bases unmatched: 3. The CDR3 has 14 amino acids. CDR3: CASSQVRDRNIQYF. CDR3 DNA: TGTGCCAGCAGCCAAGTGAGGGACAGAAACATTCAGTACTTC.

The chain is built from TRBV19 and TRBJ1-5, with 7 bases fitting TRBD1. The germline CDR1 and CDR2 sequences are LNHDA and SQIVND (reference sequence). The CDR3 covers 13 residues. The V gene end was trimmed by 7 bases and the J gene end by 2 bases; junction bases not matched to a gene: 2. In nucleotides, the CDR3 is TGTGCCAGTACTGACAGGGGCAATCAGCCCCAGCATTTT. Protein: CASTDRGNQPQHF.

The chain has TRBV6-5 and TRBJ2-3; D is unresolved. Germline-derived CDR1 and CDR2 are MNHEY and SVGAGI. The ends were cut back, 5 bases at V and 2 bases at J, with 5 bases in the middle. The CDR3 totals 12 residues. CDR3 sequence: CASSDTTDTQYF. CDR3 in DNA: TGTGCCAGCAGTGACACCACAGATACGCAGTATTTT.

V and J are TRBV7-3 and TRBJ1-1; D uncertain. V lost 5 bases, J lost 5 bases, and 12 bases lay in between. Germline lookup yields CDR1 SGHTA and CDR2 FQGTGA. This CDR3 is 13 amino acids long. Written as DNA, the CDR3 is TGTGCCAGCAGCGTTTACCGGGAAACTGAAGCTTTCTTT. This sequence encodes CASSVYRETEAFF.

This chain joins TRBV6-2 or TRBV6-3 and TRBJ2-5; 7 bases map to TRBD1. V lost 5 bases, J lost 4 bases, and 16 bases stayed unmatched. The CDR3 consists of 17 residues. The germline V gene encodes CDR1 MNHEY and CDR2 SVGEGT. CDR3 in amino acids: CASSNDLVRGRGETQYF. The CDR3 DNA reads TGTGCCAGCAGTAATGATCTTGTGAGGGGGCGAGGAGAGACCCAGTACTTC.

This chain joins TRBV5-1 and TRBJ2-7; D possibly corresponds to TRBD2 (6 bases). This CDR3 has 14 residues. Trimming pared 5 bases from V and 2 bases from J, leaving 14 bases between. CDR1 and CDR2 (germline): SGHRS, YFSETQ. In DNA, the CDR3 is TGCGCCAGCAGTAGTTATAGCGGAGCCTACGAGCAGTACGTC. Translation: CASSSYSGAYEQYV.

This clonotype showed up many times. This chain connects TRBV7-2 to TRBJ1-2; 8 bases agree with TRBD1. V shed 2 bases, J shed 4 bases, and the junction held 3 bases outside the gene matches. The CDR3 spans 14 residues. Germline values: CDR1 SGHTA, CDR2 FQGNSA. CDR3 region: CASSLPGGVYGYTF. CDR3 DNA: TGTGCCAGCAGCTTACCAGGGGGCGTCTATGGCTACACCTTC.

There are many counts of this clonotype. The rearrangement joins TRBV3-1 to TRBJ1-2; 12 bases are a match to TRBD1. Germline CDR1 and CDR2: LGHDT and YNNKEL (reference sequence). The CDR3 covers 19 residues. The J segment lost 0 bases and the V segment lost 3 bases, leaving 11 bases of the junction unmatched. The CDR3 region has the DNA TGTGCCAGCAGCCACAACCGTGGGACAGGGGGCGCGACTAACTATGGCTACACCTTC. Translated: CASSHNRGTGGATNYGYTF. Full variable domain (outside the CDR3, taken from reference TRBV3-1 and TRBJ1-2): DTAVSQTPKYLVTQMGNDKSIKCEQNLGHDTMYWYKQDSKKFLKIMFSYNNKELIINETVPNRFSPKSPDKAHLNLHINSLELGDSAVYFCASSHNRGTGGATNYGYTFGSGTRLTVV.

This clonotype was detected many times. The V call is TRBV12-3 or TRBV12-4, the J call TRBJ2-1; the D gene could be TRBD1 or TRBD2 (6 bases each). CDR3 length equals 15 residues. Trimming pared 7 bases from V and 7 bases from J, leaving 20 bases between. CDR3 sequence reads: CASNRGQYGPNEQFF. For the CDR3, the DNA is TGTGCCAGCAACCGGGGGCAGTATGGGCCTAATGAGCAGTTCTTC.